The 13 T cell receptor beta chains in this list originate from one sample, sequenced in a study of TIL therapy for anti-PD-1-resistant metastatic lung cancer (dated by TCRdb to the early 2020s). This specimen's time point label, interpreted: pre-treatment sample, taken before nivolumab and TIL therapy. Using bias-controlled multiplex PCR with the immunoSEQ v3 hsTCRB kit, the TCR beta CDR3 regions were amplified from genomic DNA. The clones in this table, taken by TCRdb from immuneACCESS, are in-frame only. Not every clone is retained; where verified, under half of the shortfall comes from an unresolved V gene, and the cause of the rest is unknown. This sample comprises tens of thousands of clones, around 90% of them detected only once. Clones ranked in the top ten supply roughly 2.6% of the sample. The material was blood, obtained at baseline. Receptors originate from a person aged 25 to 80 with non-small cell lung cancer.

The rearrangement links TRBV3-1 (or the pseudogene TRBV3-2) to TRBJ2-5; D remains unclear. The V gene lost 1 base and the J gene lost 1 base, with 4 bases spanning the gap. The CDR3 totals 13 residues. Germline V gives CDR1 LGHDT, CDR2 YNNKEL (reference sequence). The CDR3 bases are TGTGCCAGCAGCCAAGGACGCCAAGAGACCCAGTACTTC. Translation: CASSQGRQETQYF.

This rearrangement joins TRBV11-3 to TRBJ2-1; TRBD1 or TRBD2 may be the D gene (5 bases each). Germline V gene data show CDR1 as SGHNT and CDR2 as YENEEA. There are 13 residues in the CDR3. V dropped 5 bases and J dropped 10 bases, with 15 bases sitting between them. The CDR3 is CASSPQMGREQFF. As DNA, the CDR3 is TGTGCCAGCAGCCCACAAATGGGACGAGAGCAGTTCTTC.

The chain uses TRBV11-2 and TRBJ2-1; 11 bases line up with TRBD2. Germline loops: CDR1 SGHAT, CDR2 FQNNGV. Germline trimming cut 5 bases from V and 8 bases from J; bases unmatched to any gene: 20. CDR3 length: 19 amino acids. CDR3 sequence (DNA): TGTGCCAGCAGCAGTGGCCTAGCGGGAGGAGGGGTCCTACAATATGAGCAGTTCTTC. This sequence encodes CASSSGLAGGGVLQYEQFF.

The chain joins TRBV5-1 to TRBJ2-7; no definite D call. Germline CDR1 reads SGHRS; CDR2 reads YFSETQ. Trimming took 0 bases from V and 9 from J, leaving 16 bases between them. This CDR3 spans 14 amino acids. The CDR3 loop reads CASSLAHSAVGQYF. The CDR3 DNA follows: TGCGCCAGCAGCTTGGCCCACAGTGCCGTGGGGCAGTACTTC.

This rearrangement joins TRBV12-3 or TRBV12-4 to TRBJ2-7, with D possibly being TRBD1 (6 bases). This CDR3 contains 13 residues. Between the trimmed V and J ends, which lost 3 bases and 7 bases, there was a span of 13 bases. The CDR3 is CASSLAGAKEQYF. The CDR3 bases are TGTGCCAGCAGTTTGGCAGGGGCCAAAGAGCAGTACTTC.

Here the CDR3 reads CASSFSTGGEETQYF. The CDR3, as DNA: TGCGCCAGCAGCTTTTCGACAGGGGGCGAGGAGACCCAGTACTTC. The gene calls are TRBV5-1 and TRBJ2-5, with 10 nucleotides matching TRBD1. CDR1 and CDR2 (germline): SGHRS, YFSETQ. CDR3 length equals 15 residues. The junction had 6 bases not matched to a gene; V was cut back by 2 bases and J by 5 bases.

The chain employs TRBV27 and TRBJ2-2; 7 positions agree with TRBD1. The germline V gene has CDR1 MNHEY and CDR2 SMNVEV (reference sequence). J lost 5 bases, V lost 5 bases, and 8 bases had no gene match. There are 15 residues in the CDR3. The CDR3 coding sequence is TGTGCCAGCAGTACGACAGGGAAATGGACCGGGGAGCTGTTTTTT. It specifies CASSTTGKWTGELFF.

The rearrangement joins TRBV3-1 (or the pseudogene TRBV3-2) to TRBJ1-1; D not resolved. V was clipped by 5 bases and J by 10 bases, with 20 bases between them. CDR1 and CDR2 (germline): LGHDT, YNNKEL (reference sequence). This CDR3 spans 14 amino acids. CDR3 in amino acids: CASSLRPVRAGAFF. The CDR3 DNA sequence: TGTGCCAGCAGCTTGAGACCCGTGCGGGCCGGAGCTTTCTTT.

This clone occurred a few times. The DNA for the CDR3 is TGTGCCAGCAGTTACGAGCTAGCGGGAGGCAATGAGCAGTTCTTC. Amino acid sequence: CASSYELAGGNEQFF. The gene calls are TRBV6-6 and TRBJ2-1; 11 bases fit TRBD2. The CDR3 spans 15 residues. Per germline, CDR1 MNHNY and CDR2 SVGAGI (reference sequence). V dropped 2 bases and J dropped 6; count of bases not matched to a gene: 3.

CDR3 residues: CASSFSGVTEAFF. CDR3 nucleotides: TGTGCCAGCAGCTTCTCAGGGGTAACTGAAGCTTTCTTT. The chain couples TRBV9 to TRBJ1-1, with D tentatively TRBD1 (6 bases). Germline CDR1 and CDR2: SGDLS and YYNGEE. There are 13 residues in the CDR3. Trimming cost V 4 bases and J 5 bases, with 12 bases left between them. Complete variable domain (other parts from reference TRBV9 and TRBJ1-1): DSGVTQTPKHLITATGQRVTLRCSPRSGDLSVYWYQQSLDQGLQFLIQYYNGEERAKGNILERFSAQQFPDLHSELNLSSLELGDSALYFCASSFSGVTEAFFGQGTRLTVV.

This CDR3 is CAWSVLRGSEAFF. CDR3 nucleotides: TGTGCCTGGAGTGTACTGAGGGGAAGTGAAGCTTTCTTT. The genes are TRBV30 and TRBJ1-1; D might be TRBD1 (5 bases). V lost 0 bases and J 7 bases, leaving 12 bases between the germline ends. This CDR3 is built from 13 residues. Per germline, CDR1 GTSNPN and CDR2 SVGIG (reference sequence).

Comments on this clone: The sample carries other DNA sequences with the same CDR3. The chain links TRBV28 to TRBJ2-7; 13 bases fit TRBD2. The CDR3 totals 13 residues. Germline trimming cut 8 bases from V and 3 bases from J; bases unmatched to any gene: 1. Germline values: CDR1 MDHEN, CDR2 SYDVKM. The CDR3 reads CASRTSGSYEQYF. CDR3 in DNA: TGTGCCAGCCGGACTAGCGGGAGCTACGAGCAGTACTTC.

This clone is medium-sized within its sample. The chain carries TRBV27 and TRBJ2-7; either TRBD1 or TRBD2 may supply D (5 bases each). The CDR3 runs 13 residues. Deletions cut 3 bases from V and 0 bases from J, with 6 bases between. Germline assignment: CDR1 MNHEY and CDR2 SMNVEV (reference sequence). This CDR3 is CASSFGASYEQYF. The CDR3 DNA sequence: TGTGCCAGCAGTTTCGGGGCCTCCTACGAGCAGTACTTC.